The 20 T cell receptor beta chains in this list originate from one sample, sequenced in a study of blood T cell repertoires in COVID-19. Assay used: immunoSEQ multiplex PCR; TCRdb lists only in-frame clones, some missing. The data hold under 80,000 clones, with roughly 90% observed a single time. The sequenced material came from peripheral blood. All receptors derive from a man in his 70s with active or convalescent COVID-19.

The chain links TRBV5-1 to TRBJ2-6; possibly TRBD2 for D (6 bases). The CDR3 has 16 residues. The V and J ends lost 2 bases and 0 bases respectively, with 9 bases between them. The V gene's germline CDR1 is SGHRS and CDR2 YFSETQ. The CDR3 is CASSFGTLSGANVLTF. The CDR3 DNA is TGCGCCAGCAGCTTCGGGACTCTCTCTGGGGCCAACGTCCTGACTTTC. Based on the CDR3 plus reference TRBV5-1 and TRBJ2-6, the full variable domain is KAGVTQTPRYLIKTRGQQVTLSCSPISGHRSVSWYQQTPGQGLQFLFEYFSETQRNKGNFPGRFSGRQFSNSRSEMNVSTLELGDSALYLCASSFGTLSGANVLTFGAGSRLTVL.

The chain has TRBV9 and TRBJ1-3; tentatively, D is TRBD1 (6 bases). The CDR3 is made up of 18 amino acids. The V and J ends lost 4 bases and 0 bases respectively, with 20 bases between them. CDR1 is SGDLS and CDR2 is YYNGEE in the germline V gene. Here the CDR3 reads CASSPNNPGTFSGNTIYF. DNA of the CDR3: TGTGCCAGCAGCCCTAATAACCCTGGGACATTCTCTGGAAACACCATATATTTT.

V is TRBV19 and J is TRBJ1-3; 8 nucleotides match TRBD1. Germline CDR1 is LNHDA and CDR2 is SQIVND (reference sequence). With 6 bases clipped from V and 3 bases from J, the junction kept 13 bases outside the gene matches. The CDR3 has 17 amino acids. The CDR3 DNA sequence: TGTGCCAGTAGCCGAAATCGACAGGGGAATAGTGGAAACACCATATATTTT. Encoded protein: CASSRNRQGNSGNTIYF.

The sample holds a few counts of this clone. The chain is built from TRBV6-1 and TRBJ2-1; 10 bases align to TRBD2. The CDR3 spans 18 residues. The germline CDR1 and CDR2 sequences are MNHNS and SASEGT. Trimming cost V 2 bases and J 5 bases; bases outside gene matches: 12. This CDR3 is CASSEFGRGTSEHNEQFF. The CDR3 nucleotides are TGTGCCAGCAGTGAATTTGGGCGGGGGACTAGCGAGCACAATGAGCAGTTCTTC.

In the case of this clone: One end of the junction does not line up with germline, which may come from a read error. The chain employs TRBV7-7 and TRBJ2-2, with 12 bases that match TRBD2. The CDR3 totals 21 residues. The V gene's germline CDR1 is SSHAT and CDR2 FNYEAQ (reference sequence). The CDR3 reads CASSRHPLAGGPGGLTGELFF. Written as DNA, the CDR3 is TGTGCTAGCAGCCGTCACCCCCTAGCGGGAGGGCCTGGGGGGCTCACCGGGGAGCTGTTTTTT.

This chain connects TRBV14 to TRBJ2-7; 7 bases are shared with TRBD1. Trimming at V came to 1 base and at J to 3 bases, leaving 3 bases not matched to a gene. Per the germline V gene, CDR1 is SGHDN and CDR2 is FVKESK. The CDR3 totals 14 residues. The CDR3 DNA sequence: TGTGCCAGCAGCCAAGGAGGGGGCGGCTACGAGCAGTACTTC. It codes for CASSQGGGGYEQYF.

This rearrangement joins TRBV19 to TRBJ2-2; 8 nucleotides agree with TRBD2. CDR3 length: 18 amino acids. Germline V CDR1 and CDR2: LNHDA, SQIVND (reference sequence). Trimming cost V 5 bases and J 1 base; bases outside gene matches: 12. As DNA, the CDR3 is TGTGCCAGTAGTCGAATTAGTGGACTAGCCAGGAACACCGGGGAGCTGTTTTTT. Protein sequence: CASSRISGLARNTGELFF.

The chain employs TRBV6-1 and TRBJ2-5; 8 nucleotides align to TRBD1. CDR1 and CDR2 (germline): MNHNS, SASEGT. The CDR3 is 15 residues long. V shed 2 bases, J shed 2 bases, and the junction held 4 bases outside the gene matches. CDR3 residues: CASSESRGLQETQYF. For the CDR3, the DNA is TGTGCCAGCAGTGAATCCAGGGGGCTTCAAGAGACCCAGTACTTC.

This rearrangement joins TRBV28 to TRBJ1-6; 8 nucleotides line up with TRBD1. CDR3 size: 14 residues. V shed 6 bases, J shed 10 bases, and the junction held 8 bases outside the gene matches. Germline-derived CDR1 and CDR2 are MDHEN and SYDVKM. The CDR3 region is CASRGDRRGSPLHF. DNA for the CDR3: TGTGCCAGCAGGGGGGACAGGCGGGGCTCACCCCTCCACTTT.

The chain couples TRBV6-5 to TRBJ1-4; unclear D gene. This CDR3 spans 15 amino acids. V was trimmed by 6 bases and J by 7 bases, leaving 18 bases between them. The germline V gene encodes CDR1 MNHEY and CDR2 SVGAGI. The CDR3, as DNA: TGTGCCAGCAGATCCGCAGGAGGCAGAGGTGAAAAACTGTTTTTT. As protein: CASRSAGGRGEKLFF.

The chain employs TRBV6-6 and TRBJ2-7; a weak D match, TRBD2 (6 bases). This CDR3 has 16 amino acids. Germline V gene lookup returns CDR1 MNHNY and CDR2 SVGAGI (reference sequence). V dropped 2 bases and J dropped 0 bases, with 14 bases sitting between them. CDR3: CASSYRGGRSSYEQYF. CDR3 DNA sequence: TGTGCCAGCAGTTACAGGGGAGGTAGGAGCTCCTACGAGCAGTACTTC.

This chain connects TRBV21-1 to TRBJ2-1; the table calls TRBD1, which could not be checked here. TRBV21-1 counts as a pseudogene. This CDR3 spans 18 amino acids. The CDR3 spells CASSLPEEGTGGQYEQFF. The DNA of the CDR3 is TGTGCCAGCAGCCTACCGGAAGAGGGGACAGGGGGCCAATATGAGCAGTTCTTC.

This CDR3 reads CASSFTGINYGYTF. CDR3 DNA sequence: TGTGCCAGCAGCTTCACAGGGATAAACTATGGCTACACCTTC. The gene calls are TRBV7-9 and TRBJ1-2, with D possibly matching TRBD1 (6 bases). With 3 bases removed from V and 2 bases from J, the gap between germline ends came to 10 bases. This CDR3 is built from 14 residues. Germline V gene lookup returns CDR1 SEHNR and CDR2 FQNEAQ (reference sequence). Full variable domain (remainder filled in from reference TRBV7-9 and TRBJ1-2): DTGVSQNPRHKITKRGQNVTFRCDPISEHNRLYWYRQTLGQGPEFLTYFQNEAQLEKSRLLSDRFSAERPKGSFSTLEIQRTEQGDSAMYLCASSFTGINYGYTFGSGTRLTVV.

The V call is TRBV28, the J call TRBJ2-7; TRBD1 matches at 7 bases. Losses at the gene ends were 4 bases for V and 0 bases for J; bases not matched to a gene: 3. This CDR3 has 14 residues. Germline CDR1 and CDR2: MDHEN and SYDVKM. The CDR3 here is CASSSGQFSYEQYF. In DNA form, the CDR3 reads TGTGCCAGCAGTTCGGGACAGTTCTCCTACGAGCAGTACTTC.

This chain connects TRBV28 to TRBJ2-2; 10 positions agree with TRBD2. The V gene's germline CDR1 is MDHEN and CDR2 SYDVKM. The CDR3 contains 17 residues. Trimming at V came to 6 bases and at J to 2 bases, leaving 9 bases not matched to a gene. The CDR3 region is CASSRLGLAENTGELFF. The CDR3 coding sequence is TGTGCCAGCAGCCGTCTCGGACTAGCGGAAAACACCGGGGAGCTGTTTTTT. Based on the CDR3 plus reference TRBV28 and TRBJ2-2, the full variable domain is DVKVTQSSRYLVKRTGEKVFLECVQDMDHENMFWYRQDPGLGLRLIYFSYDVKMKEKGDIPEGYSVSREKKERFSLILESASTNQTSMYLCASSRLGLAENTGELFFGEGSRLTVL.

V and J are TRBV6-4 and TRBJ2-7, with 13 bases lining up with TRBD2. Per germline, CDR1 MRHNA and CDR2 SNTAGT. The CDR3 is 15 amino acids. The V gene end was trimmed by 8 bases and the J gene end by 7 bases; junction bases not matched to a gene: 11. CDR3 loop: CASSPRGLAGWEQYF. The DNA for the CDR3 is TGTGCCAGCTCCCCAAGGGGACTAGCGGGGTGGGAGCAGTACTTC.

The V gene is TRBV27, the J gene TRBJ1-6, with unresolved D. The length of the CDR3 is 16 residues. V shed 5 bases and J shed 2 bases, with 13 bases lying between them. CDR1 and CDR2 from the germline V gene are MNHEY and SMNVEV (reference sequence). DNA of the CDR3: TGTGCCAGCAGTACCCCTCCACCTACCTATAATTCACCCCTCCACTTT. This codes for CASSTPPPTYNSPLHF.

This clone was counted once. The chain has TRBV5-4 and TRBJ2-3; D is unclear. Germline CDR1 reads SGHNT; CDR2 reads YYREEE (reference sequence). Trimming removed 4 bases from V and 0 bases from J, with 6 bases in between. The CDR3 runs to 13 residues. The CDR3 here is CASSPSSTDTQYF. DNA for the CDR3: TGTGCCAGCAGCCCCTCGAGCACAGATACGCAGTATTTT. Full variable domain (rest looked up from reference TRBV5-4 and TRBJ2-3): ETGVTQSPTHLIKTRGQQVTLRCSSQSGHNTVSWYQQALGQGPQFIFQYYREEENGRGNFPPRFSGLQFPNYSSELNVNALELDDSALYLCASSPSSTDTQYFGPGTRLTVL.

This chain joins TRBV5-8 and TRBJ2-5, with 10 bases that match TRBD2. The germline CDR1 and CDR2 sequences are SGHTS and YDEGEE. J was trimmed by 2 bases and V by 4 bases; bases with no gene match: 2. CDR3 size: 14 residues. As DNA, the CDR3 is TGTGCCAGCAGCCGGGGACTAGCGCAAGAGACCCAGTACTTC. Translating gives CASSRGLAQETQYF.

The chain combines TRBV2 with TRBJ1-5, with 10 bases matching TRBD1. CDR3 size: 13 residues. Germline lookup yields CDR1 SNHLY and CDR2 FYNNEI. The junction had 4 bases not matched to a gene; V was cut back by 7 bases and J by 7 bases. The CDR3 DNA follows: TGTGCCAGCACTTCGACAGGGGGCCAGCCCCAGCATTTT. Amino acid sequence: CASTSTGGQPQHF.